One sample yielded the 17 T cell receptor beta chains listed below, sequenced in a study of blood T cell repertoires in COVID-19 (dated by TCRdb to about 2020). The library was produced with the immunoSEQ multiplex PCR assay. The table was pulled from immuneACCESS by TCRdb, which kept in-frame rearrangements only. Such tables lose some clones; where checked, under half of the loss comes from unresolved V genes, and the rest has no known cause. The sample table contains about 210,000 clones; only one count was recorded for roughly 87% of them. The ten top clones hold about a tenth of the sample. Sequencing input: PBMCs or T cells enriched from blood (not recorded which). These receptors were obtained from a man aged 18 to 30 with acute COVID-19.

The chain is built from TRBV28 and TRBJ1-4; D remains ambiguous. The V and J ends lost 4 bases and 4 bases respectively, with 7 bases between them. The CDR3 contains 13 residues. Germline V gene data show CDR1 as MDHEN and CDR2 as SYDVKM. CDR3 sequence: CASSSQVNEKLFF. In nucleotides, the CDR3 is TGTGCCAGCAGTTCTCAGGTTAATGAAAAACTGTTTTTT.

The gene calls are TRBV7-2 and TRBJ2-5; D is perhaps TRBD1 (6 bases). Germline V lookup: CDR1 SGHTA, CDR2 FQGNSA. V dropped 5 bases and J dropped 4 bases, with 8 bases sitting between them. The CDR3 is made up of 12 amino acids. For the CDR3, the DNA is TGTGCCAGCAGCCGACAGGTAGAGACCCAGTACTTC. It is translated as CASSRQVETQYF. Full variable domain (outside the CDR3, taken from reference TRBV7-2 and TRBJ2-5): GAGVSQSPSNKVTEKGKDVELRCDPISGHTALYWYRQSLGQGLEFLIYFQGNSAPDKSGLPSDRFSAERTGGSVSTLTIQRTQQEDSAVYLCASSRQVETQYFGPGTRLLVL.

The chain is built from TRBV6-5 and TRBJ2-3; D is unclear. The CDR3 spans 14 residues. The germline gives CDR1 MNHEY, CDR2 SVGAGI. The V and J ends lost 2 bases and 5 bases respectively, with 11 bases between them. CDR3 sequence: CASSYGQVGDTQYF. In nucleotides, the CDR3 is TGTGCCAGCAGTTACGGGCAGGTAGGAGATACGCAGTATTTT.

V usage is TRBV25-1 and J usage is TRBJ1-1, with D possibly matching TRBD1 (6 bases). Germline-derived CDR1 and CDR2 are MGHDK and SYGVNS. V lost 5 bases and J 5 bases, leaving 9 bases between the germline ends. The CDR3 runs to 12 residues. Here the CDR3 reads CASSQGNTEAFF. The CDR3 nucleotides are TGTGCCAGCAGTCAGGGGAATACTGAAGCTTTCTTT.

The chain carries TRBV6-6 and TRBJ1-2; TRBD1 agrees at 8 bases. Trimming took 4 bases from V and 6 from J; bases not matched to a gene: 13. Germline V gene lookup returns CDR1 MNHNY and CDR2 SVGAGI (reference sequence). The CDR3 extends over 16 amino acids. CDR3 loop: CASSSLPGTGENGYTF. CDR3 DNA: TGTGCCAGCAGTTCCCTACCGGGGACAGGAGAAAATGGCTACACCTTC.

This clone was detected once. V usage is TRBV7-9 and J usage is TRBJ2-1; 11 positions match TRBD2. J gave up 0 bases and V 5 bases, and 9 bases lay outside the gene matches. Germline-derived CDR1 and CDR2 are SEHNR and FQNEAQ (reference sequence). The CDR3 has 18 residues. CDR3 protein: CASSPRSGTSGSYNEQFF. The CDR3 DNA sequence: TGTGCCAGCAGCCCGAGATCCGGGACTAGCGGCTCCTACAATGAGCAGTTCTTC.

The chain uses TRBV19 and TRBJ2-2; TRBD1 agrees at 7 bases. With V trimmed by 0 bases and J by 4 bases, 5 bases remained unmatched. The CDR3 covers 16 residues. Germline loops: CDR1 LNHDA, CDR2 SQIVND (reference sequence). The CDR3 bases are TGTGCCAGTAGTATAGAGGGCAGGGGGAGCACCGGGGAGCTGTTTTTT. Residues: CASSIEGRGSTGELFF.

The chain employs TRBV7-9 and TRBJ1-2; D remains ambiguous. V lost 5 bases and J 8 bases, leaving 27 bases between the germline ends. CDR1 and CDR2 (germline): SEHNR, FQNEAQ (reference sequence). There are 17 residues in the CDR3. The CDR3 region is CASSPPIFSVPGGGYTF. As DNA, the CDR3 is TGTGCCAGCAGCCCCCCAATATTCTCCGTCCCGGGTGGCGGCTACACCTTC.

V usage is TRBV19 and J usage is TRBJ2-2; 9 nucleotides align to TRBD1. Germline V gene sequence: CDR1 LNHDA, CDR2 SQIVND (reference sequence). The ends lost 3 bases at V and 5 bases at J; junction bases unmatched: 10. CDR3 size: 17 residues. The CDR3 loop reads CASSMKVGTGFTGELFF. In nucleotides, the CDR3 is TGTGCCAGTAGTATGAAGGTCGGGACAGGGTTTACCGGGGAGCTGTTTTTT.

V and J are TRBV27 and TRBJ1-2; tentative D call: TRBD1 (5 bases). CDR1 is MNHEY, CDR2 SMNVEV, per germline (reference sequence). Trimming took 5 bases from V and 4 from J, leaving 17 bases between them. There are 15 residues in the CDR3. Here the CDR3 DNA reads TGTGCCAGCAGTCCCGTGGGGACTGTATCCTATGGCTACACCTTC. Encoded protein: CASSPVGTVSYGYTF.

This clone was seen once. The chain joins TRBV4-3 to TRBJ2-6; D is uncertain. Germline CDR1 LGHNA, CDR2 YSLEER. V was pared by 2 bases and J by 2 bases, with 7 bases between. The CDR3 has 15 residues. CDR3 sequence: CASSQTVTGANVLTF. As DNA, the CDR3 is TGCGCCAGCAGCCAAACGGTGACTGGGGCCAACGTCCTGACTTTC.

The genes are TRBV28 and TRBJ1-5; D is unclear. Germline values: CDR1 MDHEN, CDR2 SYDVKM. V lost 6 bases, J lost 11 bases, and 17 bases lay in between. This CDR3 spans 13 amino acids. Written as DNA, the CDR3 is TGTGCCAGCAGATATACCCCCCGGCAGGCCCAGCATTTT. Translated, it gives CASRYTPRQAQHF.

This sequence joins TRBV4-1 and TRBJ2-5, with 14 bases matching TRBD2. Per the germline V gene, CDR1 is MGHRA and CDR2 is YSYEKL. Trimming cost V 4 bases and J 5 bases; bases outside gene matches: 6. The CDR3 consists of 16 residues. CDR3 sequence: CASSPRLAGGPETQYF. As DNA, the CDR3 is TGCGCCAGCAGCCCCCGACTAGCGGGAGGGCCGGAGACCCAGTACTTC.

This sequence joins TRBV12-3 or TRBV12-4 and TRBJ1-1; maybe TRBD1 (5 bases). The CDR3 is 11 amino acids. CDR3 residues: CVSGVGTEAFF. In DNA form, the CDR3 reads TGTGTGTCGGGGGTGGGCACTGAAGCTTTCTTT.

CDR3 region: CASSLPGQGAGELFF. DNA for the CDR3: TGTGCCAGCAGCTTACCGGGACAGGGGGCCGGGGAGCTGTTTTTT. The genes are TRBV7-2 and TRBJ2-2; 11 bases match TRBD1. V was pared by 2 bases and J by 6 bases, with 2 bases of the junction left unmatched. This CDR3 spans 15 amino acids. CDR1 SGHTA and CDR2 FQGNSA come from the germline V gene.

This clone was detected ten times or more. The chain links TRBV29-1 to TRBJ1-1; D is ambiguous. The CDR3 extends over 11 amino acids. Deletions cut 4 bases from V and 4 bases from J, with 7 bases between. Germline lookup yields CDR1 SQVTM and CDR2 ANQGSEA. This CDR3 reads CSVAWSTEAFF. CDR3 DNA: TGCAGCGTTGCATGGAGCACTGAAGCTTTCTTT.

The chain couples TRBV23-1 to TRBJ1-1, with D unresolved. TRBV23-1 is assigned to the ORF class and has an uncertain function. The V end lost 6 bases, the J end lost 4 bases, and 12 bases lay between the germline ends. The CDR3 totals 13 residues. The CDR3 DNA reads TGCGCCAGCAGACCCTCGACTGGCACTGAAGCTTTCTTT. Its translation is CASRPSTGTEAFF.